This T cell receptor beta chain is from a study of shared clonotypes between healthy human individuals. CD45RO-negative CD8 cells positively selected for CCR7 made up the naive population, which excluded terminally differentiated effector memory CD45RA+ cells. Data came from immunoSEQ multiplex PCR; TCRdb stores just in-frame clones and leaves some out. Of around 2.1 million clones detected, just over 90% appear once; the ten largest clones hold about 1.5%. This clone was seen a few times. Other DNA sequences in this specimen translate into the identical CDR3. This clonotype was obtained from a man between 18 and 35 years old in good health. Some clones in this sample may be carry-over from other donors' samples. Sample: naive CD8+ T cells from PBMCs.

CDR3 DNA: TGCGCCAGCAGCGCGGGACAGGGGGCCTACGAGCAGTACTTC. It translates to CASSAGQGAYEQYF. The V gene is TRBV5-1, the J gene TRBJ2-7; 11 bases are shared with TRBD1. Germline loops: CDR1 SGHRS, CDR2 YFSETQ. V was pared by 4 bases and J by 2 bases, with 2 bases of the junction left unmatched. The CDR3 spans 14 residues.